This T cell receptor (beta chain) was captured by sequencing in a study of control samples from healthy donors and cancer patients (dated by TCRdb to the early 2020s). Regarding this clone: It lacks a known antigen. It has no much larger one-base neighbor in the sample; base qualities were not kept.

Deletion took 5 bases off V and 1 base off J, with a span of 14 bases between the germline ends. For CDR1 and CDR2, the germline V gene (reference sequence) lists GTSNPN and SVGIG. The CDR3 numbers 15 residues from cysteine through phenylalanine. Only CDR3 DNA remains: 45 bases, in frame from the first base. Library creation used the immunoSEQ multiplex PCR assay. The immuneACCESS repertoire file appears here via TCRdb, limited to in-frame rearrangements. These files lack a portion of the clones; in checked studies, under half of the deficit traces to unresolved V genes, and the cause of the others is not known. The sample profile shows 150,000 or so clones; around 90% of them were found once. The ten top clones hold about 2.3% of the sample.

The clonotype originates from a man between 40 and 49 years old in good health. This chain is built from TRBV30 and TRBJ1-4; D gene: possibly TRBD1, on 5 matching bases. Input material: blood. The nucleotides read TGTGCCTGGGGTGGGGGTTTGGGAACTAATGAAAAACTGTTTTTT. This gives the protein CAWGGGLGTNEKLFF.